The clone carrying this TCR beta chain was seen a few times. One base away lies a much larger clone, so this may be a sequencing read error. It was RNA transcripts that yielded the amplified TCR beta CDR3 regions. First-round RT-PCR with HTBI primers amplified the TCR CDR3 region. MiXCR, applied by TCRdb to the multiplex PCR reads, yields one record per CDR3 protein. Found here are 390,000 or so distinct CDR3 sequences, roughly 15% of them singletons; the top ten hold about 12%. This CDR3 comprises 15 residues. Trimming pared 1 base from V and 0 bases from J, leaving 7 bases between. These data are taken from a study of T cells in Graves' hyperthyroidism and ophthalmopathy.

Source material: blood. This receptor was taken from a man in his late teens or twenties with Graves' ophthalmopathy. This rearrangement joins TRBV12-3 or TRBV12-4 to TRBJ2-1; D gene unclear. The CDR3 here is CASSLGINSYNEQFF. The CDR3 DNA is TGTGCCAGCAGTTTAGGGATAAACTCCTACAATGAGCAGTTCTTC.